These 28 T cell receptor beta chains came from one sample sequenced in a study of blood T cells in healthy people across ages (dated by TCRdb to 2015 to 2017). Library preparation employed 5' RACE. Sequencing was carried out with an Illumina HiSeq 2500. A second PCR of 7 to 11 cycles was run with a J-beta primer mix and a sample-barcoded 5' primer. The public reads were reprocessed in TCRdb via fastp at Q25 and MiXCR, keeping in-frame beta chains. Each entry merges the rows of one CDR3 protein and shows their most common DNA and genes. A total of 650,000 or so distinct CDR3 sequences appear in this sample, roughly half of them only once. Roughly 12% of the sample belongs to the ten largest clones. The sample consisted of blood. Every receptor here comes from a woman older than 75 in good health.

CDR3 loop: CSAHRGEPFEQYF. The CDR3, as DNA: TGCAGTGCTCATCGGGGAGAGCCCTTTGAGCAGTACTTC. The gene calls are TRBV20-1 and TRBJ2-5; TRBD2 might be the D (5 bases). The ends were cut back, 5 bases at V and 11 bases at J, with 21 bases in the middle. In germline, CDR1 is DFQATT, CDR2 SNEGSKA (reference sequence). This CDR3 spans 13 amino acids.

A note on this clonotype: A much larger clone sits a single nucleotide away, making a read error possible. The V and J genes are TRBV12-3 or TRBV12-4 and TRBJ1-4, with D perhaps TRBD1 (5 bases). CDR3 size: 16 residues. This CDR3 is CASSFWSGAHNEELFF. The CDR3 DNA reads as TGTGCCAGCAGTTTTTGGAGCGGGGCCCATAATGAAGAACTGTTTTTT.

This clonotype was found a few times. The chain has TRBV30 and TRBJ2-7; D possibly corresponds to TRBD2 (6 bases). Trimming left V 0 bases short and J 0 bases short, with 9 bases between. CDR3 size: 14 residues. Germline CDR1 and CDR2: GTSNPN and SVGIG (reference sequence). In DNA form, the CDR3 reads TGTGCCTGGAGTGTGGGGGGTAGCTCCTACGAGCAGTACTTC. Translating it yields CAWSVGGSSYEQYF. Supplemented by reference TRBV30 and TRBJ2-7, the full variable domain reads SQTIHQWPATLVQPVGSPLSLECTVEGTSNPNLYWYRQAAGRGLQLLFYSVGIGQISSEVPQNLSASRPQDRQFILSSKKLLLSDSGFYLCAWSVGGSSYEQYFGPGTRLTVT.

This clonotype has a count of ten or more. This chain connects TRBV11-1 to TRBJ2-1; maybe TRBD1 (6 bases). Trimming cost V 6 bases and J 0 bases, with 12 bases left between them. The germline V gene has CDR1 SGHAT and CDR2 FQDESV (reference sequence). The length of the CDR3 is 15 residues. The CDR3 sequence is CASRGAWSSYNEQFF. The CDR3 nucleotides are TGTGCCAGCAGGGGGGCCTGGAGCTCCTACAATGAGCAGTTCTTC.

This sequence joins TRBV6-1 and TRBJ1-4; 12 bases line up with TRBD1. The CDR3 spans 16 residues. Germline V gene sequence: CDR1 MNHNS, CDR2 SASEGT. Trimming cost V 4 bases and J 8 bases; bases outside gene matches: 8. The chain's CDR3 is CASSARDRGRTEKLFF. CDR3 DNA: TGTGCCAGCAGTGCCCGGGACAGGGGGCGAACGGAAAAACTGTTTTTT.

The V and J genes are TRBV29-1 and TRBJ2-3; D is unclear. Germline CDR1 SQVTM, CDR2 ANQGSEA. CDR3 length: 15 residues. V lost 4 bases and J 0 bases, leaving 14 bases between the germline ends. Here the CDR3 DNA reads TGCAGCGTTGGGGGTCAGCCAACTAGCACAGATACGCAGTATTTT. Protein: CSVGGQPTSTDTQYF.

This clonotype was observed many times. The chain is built from TRBV12-3 or TRBV12-4 and TRBJ1-6; D gene ambiguous. This CDR3 spans 14 amino acids. The V end lost 7 bases, the J end lost 8 bases, and 15 bases lay between the germline ends. The CDR3 DNA reads as TGTGCCAGCACCGGACCTACTCCTCATTCACCCCTCCACTTT. Translated: CASTGPTPHSPLHF.

Turning to this clonotype: This may stem from a read error, because a much larger clone lies one nucleotide away. No conserved phenylalanine or tryptophan is present at the end of the CDR3, so a read error is the likely explanation. This rearrangement joins TRBV3-1 to TRBJ2-1, with D hard to call. Deletions cut 1 base from V and 8 bases from J, with 9 bases between. This CDR3 region has 13 residues. In germline, CDR1 is LGHDT, CDR2 YNNKEL (reference sequence). The CDR3 DNA sequence: TGTGCCAGCAGCCAAGCACCAGTCGATGAGCAGTTCCTC. It encodes CASSQAPVDEQFL.

This clonotype was observed at least ten times. CDR3 nucleotide sequence: TGCGCCAGCAGCTTAAAGGGAAACATGAACACTGAAGCTTTCTTT. Translated: CASSLKGNMNTEAFF. The J gene is TRBJ1-1, the V gene TRBV5-1, with D unresolved. This CDR3 has 15 amino acids. Germline loops: CDR1 SGHRS, CDR2 YFSETQ. Deletions cut 2 bases from V and 0 bases from J, with 11 bases between. The full variable domain, rest sourced from reference TRBV5-1 and TRBJ1-1, is KAGVTQTPRYLIKTRGQQVTLSCSPISGHRSVSWYQQTPGQGLQFLFEYFSETQRNKGNFPGRFSGRQFSNSRSEMNVSTLELGDSALYLCASSLKGNMNTEAFFGQGTRLTVV.

This clonotype was detected only a few times. This chain links TRBV21-1 with TRBJ2-3; the table assigns TRBD2, which was not confirmed against the DNA. TRBV21-1 has pseudogene status. The CDR3 covers 15 residues. CDR3 bases: TGTGCCAGCAGCAAGCGGGAGGGGAGCACAGATACGCAGTATTTT. It codes for CASSKREGSTDTQYF.

Many counts were recorded for this clonotype. The V gene is TRBV12-3 or TRBV12-4, the J gene TRBJ2-1; D perhaps matches TRBD2 (5 bases). There are 17 residues in the CDR3. V lost 0 bases and J lost 3, with 15 bases in between. The CDR3 sequence is CASSLATGSGGYNEQFF. CDR3 DNA: TGTGCCAGCAGTTTAGCGACGGGGTCAGGAGGCTACAATGAGCAGTTCTTC.

The chain has TRBV6-6 and TRBJ1-2; D perhaps matches TRBD1 (5 bases). Germline V gene data show CDR1 as MNHNY and CDR2 as SVGAGI (reference sequence). V lost 5 bases to trimming and J lost 4 bases, with 14 bases between them. The CDR3 totals 14 residues. Here the CDR3 DNA reads TGTGCCAGCAGTCCCGAACCGACAGTCTATGGCTACACCTTC. It yields the protein CASSPEPTVYGYTF.

The rearrangement uses TRBV30 and TRBJ2-4; D ambiguous. There are 12 residues in the CDR3. Germline V gene data show CDR1 as GTSNPN and CDR2 as SVGIG (reference sequence). Trimming took off 5 bases at V and 0 bases at J, with 5 bases between the two ends. The CDR3 nucleotides read TGTGCCTGGGTGCTAGCCAAAAACATTCAGTACTTC. This translates into CAWVLAKNIQYF.

Notes on this clonotype: A much larger clone differs from this one at a single base, so this may be a read error. The chain joins TRBV7-2 to TRBJ2-3; the match to TRBD2 covers 8 bases. Trimming removed 4 bases from V and 6 bases from J; junction bases left unmatched: 21. The CDR3 runs 19 residues. CDR1 SGHTA and CDR2 FQGNSA come from the germline V gene. CDR3 nucleotide sequence: TGTGCCAGCAGCTCACGCCTAGTCGGTGGGAGGGCTAGCGGGGATACGCAGTATTTT. Its protein is CASSSRLVGGRASGDTQYF.

This clonotype was counted at least ten times. Sequence at one end of the junction differs from germline and may be a read error. The chain recombines TRBV28 with TRBJ2-5; a possible D gene is TRBD1 (6 bases). The V gene's germline CDR1 is MDHEN and CDR2 SYDVKM. CDR3 length: 13 amino acids. The CDR3 reads CASSSGQQETQYF. CDR3 bases: TGCGCCAGCAGCTCTGGACAGCAAGAGACCCAGTACTTC.

The CDR3 DNA reads TGTGCCAGCAGCGGGGAGGGGGCCTATGGCTACACCTTC. Its translation is CASSGEGAYGYTF. This rearrangement joins TRBV3-1 to TRBJ1-2, with 7 positions matching TRBD1. The V gene end was trimmed by 5 bases and the J gene end by 4 bases; junction bases not matched to a gene: 4. From germline, CDR1 is LGHDT and CDR2 YNNKEL (reference sequence). This CDR3 is built from 13 residues.

CDR3 in amino acids: CSVIGTGVPSGSYEQYF. CDR3 nucleotide sequence: TGCAGCGTGATCGGGACAGGGGTGCCTTCGGGCTCCTACGAGCAGTACTTC. The rearrangement links TRBV29-1 to TRBJ2-7, with TRBD1 identical over 10 bases. Germline values: CDR1 SQVTM, CDR2 ANQGSEA. The CDR3 runs 17 residues. The trim removed 6 bases at V and 0 bases at J, leaving 14 bases unmatched.

This clonotype occurred a few times. V usage is TRBV5-1 and J usage is TRBJ2-3, with TRBD2 identical over 12 bases. CDR1 SGHRS and CDR2 YFSETQ come from the germline V gene. The length of the CDR3 is 16 residues. Unmatched junction bases numbered 3, after V lost 3 bases and J lost 1 base. CDR3 DNA: TGCGCCAGCAGCTCCCGGACTAGCGGGGGCACAGATACGCAGTATTTT. Translating gives CASSSRTSGGTDTQYF.

This clonotype was seen a few times. The chain carries TRBV28 and TRBJ1-2; 8 nucleotides match TRBD1. CDR3 length equals 14 residues. Germline CDR1 MDHEN, CDR2 SYDVKM. The V and J ends lost 5 bases and 7 bases, in that order; junction bases with no gene match: 9. CDR3 in amino acids: CASSLSDRAAGYTF. CDR3 bases: TGTGCCAGCAGTCTTTCGGACAGGGCGGCTGGCTACACCTTC.

V gene TRBV3-1 combines with J gene TRBJ1-6; the match to TRBD1 covers 9 bases. The length of the CDR3 is 14 residues. The germline gives CDR1 LGHDT, CDR2 YNNKEL (reference sequence). Trimming took 5 bases from V and 10 from J; bases not matched to a gene: 6. In DNA, the CDR3 is TGTGCCAGCAGCAACAGGGGGCGGGAATCACCCCTCCACTTT. Translated: CASSNRGRESPLHF.

The table lists this clonotype with many counts. V usage is TRBV6-2 or TRBV6-3 and J usage is TRBJ2-7, with 7 bases lining up with TRBD1. CDR3 length equals 14 residues. The V gene's germline CDR1 is MNHEY and CDR2 SVGEGT. Germline trimming cut 6 bases from V and 6 bases from J; bases unmatched to any gene: 11. CDR3 sequence (DNA): TGTGCCAGCAGCTCCGGGACAGTGGTACGCGAGCAGTACTTC. Its translation: CASSSGTVVREQYF.

This chain connects TRBV3-1 to TRBJ2-5, with a weak D call TRBD2 (6 bases). The CDR3 has 14 amino acids. V dropped 1 base and J dropped 5 bases, with 11 bases sitting between them. Germline assignment: CDR1 LGHDT and CDR2 YNNKEL (reference sequence). CDR3 sequence reads: CASSQGMGGETQYF. The CDR3 nucleotides read TGTGCCAGCAGCCAAGGGATGGGAGGCGAGACCCAGTACTTC.

This clonotype was found a few times. This chain's CDR3 is CAWSPGLAGAGEQFF. The CDR3 region has the DNA TGTGCCTGGAGTCCGGGACTAGCGGGGGCAGGTGAGCAGTTCTTC. The chain uses TRBV30 and TRBJ2-1; TRBD2 matches at 14 bases. Germline values: CDR1 GTSNPN, CDR2 SVGIG (reference sequence). This CDR3 is 15 amino acids long. After removal of 2 bases from V and 9 bases from J, the junction contained 6 bases not matched to a gene.

The chain carries TRBV5-1 and TRBJ1-2; 8 positions agree with TRBD1. J was trimmed by 7 bases and V by 5 bases; bases with no gene match: 10. Germline CDR1 reads SGHRS; CDR2 reads YFSETQ. This CDR3 contains 14 residues. The CDR3, as DNA: TGCGCCAGCAGTCAACAGACAGGGGTCGGTGGCTACACCTTC. Its protein is CASSQQTGVGGYTF.

This rearrangement joins TRBV24-1 to TRBJ2-1, with D hard to call. Germline-derived CDR1 and CDR2 are KGHDR and SFDVKD. V was cut by 0 bases and J by 7 bases, with 6 bases left in between. The CDR3 is 13 residues long. The CDR3 loop reads CATSDLPLNEQFF. The CDR3 nucleotides are TGTGCCACCAGTGATTTGCCGCTGAATGAGCAGTTCTTC.

The chain recombines TRBV6-5 with TRBJ2-5; 12 nucleotides match TRBD2. The J call may be incorrect, as the DNA end agrees better with TRBJ2-7. Germline V gives CDR1 MNHEY, CDR2 SVGAGI. This CDR3 is 14 amino acids long. The CDR3: CASTSSGRAYEQYF. The CDR3 DNA reads TGTGCCAGCACTTCTAGCGGGAGGGCCTACGAGCAGTACTTC.

Regarding this clonotype: A junction boundary mismatches the germline segment, possibly from a read error. The chain combines TRBV20-1 with TRBJ2-5; 7 bases are a match to TRBD2. Per germline, CDR1 DFQATT and CDR2 SNEGSKA (reference sequence). The CDR3 covers 16 residues. The CDR3 reads CSARTPSAGDYNEQYF. DNA for the CDR3: TGTAGTGCTAGGACCCCGTCTGCGGGGGATTACAATGAGCAGTACTTC.

As regards this clonotype: One end of the junction fails to match germline, which may point to a read error. J is TRBJ1-1 and V is TRBV11-2; the match to TRBD1 covers 8 bases. The CDR3 has 15 amino acids. Germline V lookup: CDR1 SGHAT, CDR2 FQNNGV. CDR3 in DNA: TGTACCAGCAGCCCCTGGACAGGGCTGTCCACTGAAGCTTTCTTT. Its translation is CTSSPWTGLSTEAFF.